Here is one T cell receptor (beta chain) with its context. Its cognate antigen is unknown. This sample is drawn from a study of T cells after posttransplantation cyclophosphamide. Study-wide results and limits: Later blood repertoires were often dominated by clones from the donor CD8+ memory compartment. After PTCy, TRB diversity resembled that of CNI/methotrexate controls.

Busulfan-fludarabine conditioning, marrow transplant, and cyclophosphamide on days +3 and +4 were administered. Repertoires were generated with immunoSEQ multiplex PCR, while TCRdb's copy carries only in-frame clones and drops some. This table has tens of thousands of clones, 90% appearing once. The specimen was PBMCs, collected around 63 days after allogeneic stem cell transplant with posttransplant cyclophosphamide. The receptor comes from a male patient between 55 and 70 years old who received an allogeneic stem cell transplant from a related donor and was CMV-positive. Some T cells may be transferred from the graft donor.

CDR3 bases: TGTGCCAGCAGGAGGACTAGCGCCCAAGAGACCCAGTACTTC. As protein: CASRRTSAQETQYF. This rearrangement joins TRBV2 to TRBJ2-5; 9 positions match TRBD2. The V segment lost 6 bases and the J segment 1 base; nucleotides outside the gene matches: 3. The germline gives CDR1 SNHLY, CDR2 FYNNEI. The CDR3 extends over 14 amino acids.